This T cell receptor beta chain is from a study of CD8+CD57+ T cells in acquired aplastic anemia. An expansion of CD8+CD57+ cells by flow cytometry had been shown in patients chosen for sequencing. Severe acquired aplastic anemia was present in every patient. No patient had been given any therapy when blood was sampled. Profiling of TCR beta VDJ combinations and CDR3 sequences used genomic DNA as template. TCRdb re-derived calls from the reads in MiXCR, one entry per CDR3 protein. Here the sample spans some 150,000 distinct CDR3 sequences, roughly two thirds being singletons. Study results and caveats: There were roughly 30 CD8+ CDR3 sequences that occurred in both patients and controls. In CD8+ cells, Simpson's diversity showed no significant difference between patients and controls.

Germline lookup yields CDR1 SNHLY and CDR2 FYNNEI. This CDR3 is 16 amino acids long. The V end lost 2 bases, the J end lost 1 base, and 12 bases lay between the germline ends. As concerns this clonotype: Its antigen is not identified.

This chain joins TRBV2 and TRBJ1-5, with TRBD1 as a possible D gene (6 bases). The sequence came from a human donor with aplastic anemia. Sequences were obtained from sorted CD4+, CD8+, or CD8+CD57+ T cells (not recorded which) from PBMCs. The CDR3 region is CASSESGVRSNQPQHF. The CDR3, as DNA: TGTGCCAGCAGTGAATCAGGGGTCAGGAGCAATCAGCCCCAGCATTTT.